This T cell receptor (beta chain) comes out of a study of T-cell reconstitution after alpha-beta-depleted transplantation in children. Study findings and constraints: Diversity and T-cell counts at one year after transplant derived mostly from new T cells. Reported findings indicate that, about two months after transplant, alpha-beta T cells came from several hundred expanded clones, which were derived from non-depleted graft cells.

Unique molecular identifiers were built into the TCRbeta library. Using its own MiXCR run on the PCR reads, TCRdb lists one record per CDR3 protein. The sample consists of about 980,000 distinct CDR3 sequences, roughly 31% of them appearing once. CDR3 length: 15 residues. The V and J ends lost 5 bases and 2 bases respectively, with 16 bases between them. From germline, CDR1 is SGHRS and CDR2 YFSETQ. This clonotype was counted only a few times. Its cognate antigen is unknown. The V gene is TRBV5-1, the J gene TRBJ1-1; D gene uncertain. The specimen was PBMCs, mostly from graft donor cells, collected 360 days after TCRalphabeta/CD19-depleted stem cell transplant. This sequence was found in a boy younger than two who had a stem cell transplant for SCID, so the T cells may come from the graft donor. The chain's CDR3 is CASRRGRGDNTEAFF. The CDR3 DNA sequence: TGCGCCAGCAGGCGAGGCCGCGGGGATAACACTGAAGCTTTCTTT. The entire variable domain, with the rest obtained from reference TRBV5-1 and TRBJ1-1, is as follows: KAGVTQTPRYLIKTRGQQVTLSCSPISGHRSVSWYQQTPGQGLQFLFEYFSETQRNKGNFPGRFSGRQFSNSRSEMNVSTLELGDSALYLCASRRGRGDNTEAFFGQGTRLTVV.